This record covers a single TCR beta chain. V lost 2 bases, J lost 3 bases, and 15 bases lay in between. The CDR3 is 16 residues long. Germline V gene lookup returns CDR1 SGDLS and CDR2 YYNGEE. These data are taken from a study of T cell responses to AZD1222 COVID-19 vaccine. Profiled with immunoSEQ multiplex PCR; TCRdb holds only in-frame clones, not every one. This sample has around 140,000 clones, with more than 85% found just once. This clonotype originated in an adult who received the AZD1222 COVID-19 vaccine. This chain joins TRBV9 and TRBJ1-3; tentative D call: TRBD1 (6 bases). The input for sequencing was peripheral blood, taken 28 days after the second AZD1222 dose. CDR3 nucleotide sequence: TGTGCCAGCAGCGTCCGGGGGCAGGGAATTGGAAACACCATATATTTT. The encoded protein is CASSVRGQGIGNTIYF.